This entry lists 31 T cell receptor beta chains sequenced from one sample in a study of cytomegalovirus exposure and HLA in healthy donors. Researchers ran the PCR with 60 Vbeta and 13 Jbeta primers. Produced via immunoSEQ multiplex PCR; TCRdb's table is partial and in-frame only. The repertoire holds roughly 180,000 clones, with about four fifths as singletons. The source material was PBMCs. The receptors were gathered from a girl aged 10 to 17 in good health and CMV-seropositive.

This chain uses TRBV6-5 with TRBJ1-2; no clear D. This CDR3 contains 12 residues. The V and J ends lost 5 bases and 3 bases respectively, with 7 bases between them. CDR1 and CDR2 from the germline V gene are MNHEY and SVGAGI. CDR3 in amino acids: CASSPTDYGYTF. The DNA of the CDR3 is TGTGCCAGCAGTCCTACGGACTATGGCTACACCTTC.

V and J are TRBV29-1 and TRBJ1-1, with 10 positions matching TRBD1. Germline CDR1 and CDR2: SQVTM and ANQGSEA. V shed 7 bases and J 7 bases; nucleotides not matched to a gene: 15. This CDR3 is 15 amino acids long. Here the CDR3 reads CSGLGDRGSPVEAFF. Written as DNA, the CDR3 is TGCAGCGGCCTTGGGGACAGGGGTTCCCCCGTTGAAGCTTTCTTT.

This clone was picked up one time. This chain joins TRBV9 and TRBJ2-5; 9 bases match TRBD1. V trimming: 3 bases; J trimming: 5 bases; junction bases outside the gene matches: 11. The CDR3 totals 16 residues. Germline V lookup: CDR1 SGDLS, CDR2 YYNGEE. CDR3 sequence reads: CASSGGQGFGRETQYF. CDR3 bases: TGTGCCAGCAGCGGTGGACAGGGGTTCGGGAGGGAGACCCAGTACTTC.

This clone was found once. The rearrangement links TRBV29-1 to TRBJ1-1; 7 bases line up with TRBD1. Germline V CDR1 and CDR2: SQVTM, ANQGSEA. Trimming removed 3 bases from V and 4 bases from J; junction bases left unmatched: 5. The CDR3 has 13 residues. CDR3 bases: TGCAGCGTTGATACAGGGGCACCCACTGAAGCTTTCTTT. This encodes CSVDTGAPTEAFF.

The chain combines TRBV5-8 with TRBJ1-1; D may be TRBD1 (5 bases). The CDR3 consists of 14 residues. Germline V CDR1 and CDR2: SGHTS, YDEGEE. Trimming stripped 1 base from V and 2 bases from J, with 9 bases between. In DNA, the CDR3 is TGTGCCAGCAGCTTGCGGGGGATAAACACTGAAGCTTTCTTT. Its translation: CASSLRGINTEAFF.

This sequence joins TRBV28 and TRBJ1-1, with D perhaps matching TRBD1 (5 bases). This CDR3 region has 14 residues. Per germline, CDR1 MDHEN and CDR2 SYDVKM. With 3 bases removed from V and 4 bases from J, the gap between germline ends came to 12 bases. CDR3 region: CASSLPDRSTEAFF. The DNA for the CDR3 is TGTGCCAGCAGTTTGCCAGACAGAAGCACTGAAGCTTTCTTT. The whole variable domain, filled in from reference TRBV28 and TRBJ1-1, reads DVKVTQSSRYLVKRTGEKVFLECVQDMDHENMFWYRQDPGLGLRLIYFSYDVKMKEKGDIPEGYSVSREKKERFSLILESASTNQTSMYLCASSLPDRSTEAFFGQGTRLTVV.

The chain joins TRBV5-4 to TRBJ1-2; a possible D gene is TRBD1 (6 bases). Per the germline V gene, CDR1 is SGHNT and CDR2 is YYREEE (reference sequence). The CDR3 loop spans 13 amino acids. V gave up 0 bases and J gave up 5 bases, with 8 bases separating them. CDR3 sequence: CASSLDREYGYTF. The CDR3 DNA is TGTGCCAGCAGCTTGGACAGGGAGTATGGCTACACCTTC.

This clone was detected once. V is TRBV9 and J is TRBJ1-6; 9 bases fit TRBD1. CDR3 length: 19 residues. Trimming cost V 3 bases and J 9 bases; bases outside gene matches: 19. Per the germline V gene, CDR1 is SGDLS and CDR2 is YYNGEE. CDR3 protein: CASSETPGQGVGWASPLHF. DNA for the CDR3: TGTGCCAGCAGCGAAACCCCGGGACAGGGAGTCGGCTGGGCTTCACCCCTCCACTTT.

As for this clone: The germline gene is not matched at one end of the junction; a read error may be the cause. CDR3: CANSFKGQGFGEQFF. CDR3 in DNA: TGCGCCAACAGCTTTAAGGGACAGGGGTTTGGTGAGCAGTTCTTC. The genes are TRBV5-1 and TRBJ2-1; 10 bases align to TRBD1. This CDR3 spans 15 amino acids. Germline V gene data show CDR1 as SGHRS and CDR2 as YFSETQ. Complete variable domain (other parts from reference TRBV5-1 and TRBJ2-1): KAGVTQTPRYLIKTRGQQVTLSCSPISGHRSVSWYQQTPGQGLQFLFEYFSETQRNKGNFPGRFSGRQFSNSRSEMNVSTLELGDSALYLCANSFKGQGFGEQFFGPGTRLTVL.

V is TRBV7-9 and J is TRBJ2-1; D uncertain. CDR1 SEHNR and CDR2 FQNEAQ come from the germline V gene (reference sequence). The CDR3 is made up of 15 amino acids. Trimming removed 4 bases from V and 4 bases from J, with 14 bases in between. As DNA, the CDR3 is TGTGCCAGCAGCTCCCGAGTGCTCGGTTACAATGAGCAGTTCTTC. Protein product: CASSSRVLGYNEQFF.

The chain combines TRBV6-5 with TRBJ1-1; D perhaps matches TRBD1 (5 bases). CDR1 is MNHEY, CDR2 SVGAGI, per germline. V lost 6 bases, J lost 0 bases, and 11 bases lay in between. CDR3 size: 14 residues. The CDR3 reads CASRTVWVNTEAFF. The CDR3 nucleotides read TGTGCCAGCAGGACAGTTTGGGTGAACACTGAAGCTTTCTTT.

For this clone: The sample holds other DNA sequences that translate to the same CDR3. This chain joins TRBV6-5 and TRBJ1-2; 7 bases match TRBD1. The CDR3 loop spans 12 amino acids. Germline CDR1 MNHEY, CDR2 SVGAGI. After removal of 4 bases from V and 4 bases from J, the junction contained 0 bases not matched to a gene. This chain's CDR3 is CASSWTGYGYTF. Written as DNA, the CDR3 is TGTGCCAGCAGTTGGACAGGCTATGGCTACACCTTC.

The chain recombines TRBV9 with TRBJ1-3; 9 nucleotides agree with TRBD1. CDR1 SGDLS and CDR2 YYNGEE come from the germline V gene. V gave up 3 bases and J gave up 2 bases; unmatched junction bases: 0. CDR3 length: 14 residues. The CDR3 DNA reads TGTGCCAGCAGCGGGGACAGGGCTGGAAACACCATATATTTT. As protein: CASSGDRAGNTIYF.

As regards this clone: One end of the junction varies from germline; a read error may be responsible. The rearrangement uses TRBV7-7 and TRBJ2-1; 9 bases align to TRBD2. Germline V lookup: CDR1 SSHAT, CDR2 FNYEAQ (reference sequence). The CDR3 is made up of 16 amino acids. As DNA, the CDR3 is TGTGCTAGCAGCTTCAAACCGGGACTAGCCGACAATGAGCAGTTCTTC. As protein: CASSFKPGLADNEQFF. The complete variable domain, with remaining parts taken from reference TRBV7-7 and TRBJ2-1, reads GAGVSQSPRYKVTKRGQDVTLRCDPISSHATLYWYQQALGQGPEFLTYFNYEAQPDKSGLPSDRFSAERPEGSISTLTIQRTEQRDSAMYRCASSFKPGLADNEQFFGPGTRLTVL.

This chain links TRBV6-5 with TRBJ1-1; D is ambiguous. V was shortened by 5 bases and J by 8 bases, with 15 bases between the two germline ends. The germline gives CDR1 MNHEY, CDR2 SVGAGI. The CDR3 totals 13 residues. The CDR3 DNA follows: TGTGCCAGCAGTGAAACACACCATTTAGAAGCTTTCTTT. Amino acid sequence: CASSETHHLEAFF.

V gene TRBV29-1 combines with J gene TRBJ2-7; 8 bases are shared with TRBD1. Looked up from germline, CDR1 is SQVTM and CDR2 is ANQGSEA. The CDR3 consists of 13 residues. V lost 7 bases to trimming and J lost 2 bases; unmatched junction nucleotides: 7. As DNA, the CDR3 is TGCAGCGGCGGGACAGGCGATACCTACGAGCAGTACTTC. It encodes CSGGTGDTYEQYF.

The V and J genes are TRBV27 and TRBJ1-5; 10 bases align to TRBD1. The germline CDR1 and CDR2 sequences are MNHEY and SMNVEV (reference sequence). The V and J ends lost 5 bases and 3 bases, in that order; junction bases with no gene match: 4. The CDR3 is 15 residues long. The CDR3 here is CASSTTGGYNQPQHF. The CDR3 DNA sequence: TGTGCCAGCAGTACGACAGGGGGCTACAATCAGCCCCAGCATTTT.

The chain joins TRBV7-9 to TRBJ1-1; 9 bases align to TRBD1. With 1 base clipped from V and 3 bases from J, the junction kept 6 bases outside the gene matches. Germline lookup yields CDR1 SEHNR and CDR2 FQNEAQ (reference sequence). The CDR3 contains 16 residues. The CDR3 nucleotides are TGTGCCAGCAGCTTAGTTTATGGGACAGGGCACACTGAAGCTTTCTTT. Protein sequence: CASSLVYGTGHTEAFF.

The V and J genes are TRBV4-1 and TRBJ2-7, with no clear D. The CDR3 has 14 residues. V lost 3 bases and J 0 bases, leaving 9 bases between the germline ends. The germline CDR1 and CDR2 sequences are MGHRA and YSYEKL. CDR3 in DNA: TGCGCCAGCAGCCAGAGATCTAGCTCCTACGAGCAGTACTTC. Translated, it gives CASSQRSSSYEQYF.

Here the CDR3 DNA reads TGTGCCACCAGCATACAGGGCAGCAATCAGCCCCAGCATTTT. Encoded protein: CATSIQGSNQPQHF. The chain carries TRBV15 and TRBJ1-5, with TRBD1 as a possible D gene (6 bases). The V end was cut by 4 bases, the J end by 1 base, with 8 bases between. The CDR3 covers 14 residues. The germline V gene has CDR1 LNHNV and CDR2 YYDKDF (reference sequence). The full variable domain, its missing parts supplied by reference TRBV15 and TRBJ1-5, is DAMVIQNPRYQVTQFGKPVTLSCSQTLNHNVMYWYQQKSSQAPKLLFHYYDKDFNNEADTPDNFQSRRPNTSFCFLDIRSPGLGDTAMYLCATSIQGSNQPQHFGDGTRLSIL.

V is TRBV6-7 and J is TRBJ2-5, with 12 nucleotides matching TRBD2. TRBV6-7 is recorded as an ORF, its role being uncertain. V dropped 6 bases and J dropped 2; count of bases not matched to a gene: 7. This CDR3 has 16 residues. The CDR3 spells CASRSSTSGGQETQYF. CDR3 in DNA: TGTGCCAGCAGATCTTCGACTAGCGGGGGACAAGAGACCCAGTACTTC.

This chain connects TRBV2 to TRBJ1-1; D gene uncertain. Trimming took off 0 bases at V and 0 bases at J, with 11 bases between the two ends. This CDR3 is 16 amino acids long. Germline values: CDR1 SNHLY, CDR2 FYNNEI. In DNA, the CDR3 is TGTGCCAGCAGTGAAGCCAACAGAATCATGAACACTGAAGCTTTCTTT. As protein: CASSEANRIMNTEAFF.

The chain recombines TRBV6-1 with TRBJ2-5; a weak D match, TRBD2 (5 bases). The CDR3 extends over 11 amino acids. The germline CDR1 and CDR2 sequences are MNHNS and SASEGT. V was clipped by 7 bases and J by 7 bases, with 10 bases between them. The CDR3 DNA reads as TGTGCCAGCAACAGAGGAGGGACCCAGTACTTC. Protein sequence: CASNRGGTQYF.

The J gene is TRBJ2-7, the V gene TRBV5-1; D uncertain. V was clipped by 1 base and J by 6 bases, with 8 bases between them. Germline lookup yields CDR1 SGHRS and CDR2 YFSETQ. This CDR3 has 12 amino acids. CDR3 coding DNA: TGCGCCAGCAGCTTGAGAAGCTCCGAGCAGTACTTC. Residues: CASSLRSSEQYF. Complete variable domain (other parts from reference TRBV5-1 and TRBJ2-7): KAGVTQTPRYLIKTRGQQVTLSCSPISGHRSVSWYQQTPGQGLQFLFEYFSETQRNKGNFPGRFSGRQFSNSRSEMNVSTLELGDSALYLCASSLRSSEQYFGPGTRLTVT.

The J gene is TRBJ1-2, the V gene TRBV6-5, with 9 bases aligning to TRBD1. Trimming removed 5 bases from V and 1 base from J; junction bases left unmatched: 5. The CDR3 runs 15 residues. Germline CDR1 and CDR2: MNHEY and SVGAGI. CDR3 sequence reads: CASSARDRDNYGYTF. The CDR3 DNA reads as TGTGCCAGCAGTGCCCGGGACAGGGATAACTATGGCTACACCTTC.

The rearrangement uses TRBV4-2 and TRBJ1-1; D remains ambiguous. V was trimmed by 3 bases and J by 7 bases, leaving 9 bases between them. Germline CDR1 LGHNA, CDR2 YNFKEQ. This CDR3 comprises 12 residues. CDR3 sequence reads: CASSHTNDEAFF. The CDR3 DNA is TGTGCCAGCAGCCATACAAATGATGAAGCTTTCTTT.

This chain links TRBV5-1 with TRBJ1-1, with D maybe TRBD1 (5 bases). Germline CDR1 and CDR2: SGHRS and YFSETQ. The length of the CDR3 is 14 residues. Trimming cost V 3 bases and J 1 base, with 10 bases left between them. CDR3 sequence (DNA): TGCGCCAGCAGCTGGGGACTGCCGAACACTGAAGCTTTCTTT. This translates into CASSWGLPNTEAFF.

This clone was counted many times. The CDR3 bases are TGTGCCAGCAGCCCCGCAGGGGCCACCAATCAGCCCCAGCATTTT. It is translated as CASSPAGATNQPQHF. The chain uses TRBV6-5 and TRBJ1-5; a weak D match, TRBD1 (6 bases). Germline V lookup: CDR1 MNHEY, CDR2 SVGAGI. The CDR3 is made up of 15 amino acids. Trimming pared 6 bases from V and 3 bases from J, leaving 15 bases between.

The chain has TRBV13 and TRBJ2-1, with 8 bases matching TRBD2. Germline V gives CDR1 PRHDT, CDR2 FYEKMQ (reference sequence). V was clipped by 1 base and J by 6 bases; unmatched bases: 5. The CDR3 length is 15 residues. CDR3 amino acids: CASSLERGIINEQFF. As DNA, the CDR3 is TGTGCCAGCAGCTTAGAGCGGGGGATCATCAATGAGCAGTTCTTC.

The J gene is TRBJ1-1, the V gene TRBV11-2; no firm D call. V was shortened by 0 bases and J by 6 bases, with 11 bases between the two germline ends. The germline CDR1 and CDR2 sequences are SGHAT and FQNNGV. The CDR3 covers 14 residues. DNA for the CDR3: TGTGCCAGCAGCTTAGATAGCACGCGCGCTGAAGCTTTCTTT. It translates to CASSLDSTRAEAFF.

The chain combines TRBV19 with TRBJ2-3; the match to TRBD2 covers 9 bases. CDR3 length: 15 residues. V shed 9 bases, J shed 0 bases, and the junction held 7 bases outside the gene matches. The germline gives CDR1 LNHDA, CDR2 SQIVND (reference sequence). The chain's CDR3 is CASLAGRGSTDTQYF. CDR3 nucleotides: TGTGCCAGCCTAGCGGGGAGGGGTAGCACAGATACGCAGTATTTT.